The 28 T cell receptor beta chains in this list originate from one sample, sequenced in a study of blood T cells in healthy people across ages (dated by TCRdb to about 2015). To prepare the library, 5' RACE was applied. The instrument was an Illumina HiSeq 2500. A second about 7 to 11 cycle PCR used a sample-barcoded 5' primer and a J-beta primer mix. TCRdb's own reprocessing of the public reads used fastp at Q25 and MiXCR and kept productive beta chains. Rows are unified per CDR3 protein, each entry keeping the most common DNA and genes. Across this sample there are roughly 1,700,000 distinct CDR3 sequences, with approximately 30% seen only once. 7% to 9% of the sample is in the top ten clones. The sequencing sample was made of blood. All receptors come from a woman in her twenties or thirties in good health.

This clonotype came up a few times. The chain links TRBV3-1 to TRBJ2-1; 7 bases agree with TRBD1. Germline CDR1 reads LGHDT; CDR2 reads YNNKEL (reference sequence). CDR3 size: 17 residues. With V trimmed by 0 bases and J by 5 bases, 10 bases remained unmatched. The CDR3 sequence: CASSQDPGLTGDNEQFF. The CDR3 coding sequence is TGTGCCAGCAGCCAAGACCCGGGGCTAACAGGGGACAATGAGCAGTTCTTC.

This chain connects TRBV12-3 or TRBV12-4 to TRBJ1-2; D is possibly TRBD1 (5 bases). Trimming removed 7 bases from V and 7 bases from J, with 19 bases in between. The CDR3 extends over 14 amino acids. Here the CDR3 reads CASIRGPTRGGYTF. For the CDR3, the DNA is TGTGCCAGCATCCGGGGACCTACGCGCGGTGGCTACACCTTC.

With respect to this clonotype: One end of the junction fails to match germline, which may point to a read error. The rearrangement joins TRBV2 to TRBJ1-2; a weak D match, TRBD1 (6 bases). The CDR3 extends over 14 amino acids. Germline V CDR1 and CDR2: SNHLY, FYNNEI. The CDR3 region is CAGSPNRVNYGYTF. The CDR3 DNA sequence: TGTGCCGGCAGCCCCAACAGGGTAAACTATGGCTACACCTTC. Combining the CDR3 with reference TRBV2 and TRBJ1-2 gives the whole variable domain EPEVTQTPSHQVTQMGQEVILRCVPISNHLYFYWYRQILGQKVEFLVSFYNNEISEKSEIFDDQFSVERPDGSNFTLKIRSTKLEDSAMYFCAGSPNRVNYGYTFGSGTRLTVV.

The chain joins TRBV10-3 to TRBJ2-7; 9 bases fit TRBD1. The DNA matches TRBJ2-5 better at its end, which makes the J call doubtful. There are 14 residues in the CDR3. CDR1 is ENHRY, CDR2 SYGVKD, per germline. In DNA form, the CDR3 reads TGTGCCATCAGGTTCGACAGGGGGGGCGAGACCCAGTACTTC. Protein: CAIRFDRGGETQYF.

CDR3 DNA: TGTGCCAGCAGTTCCCAGGGCGCCCAGTACTTC. It yields the protein CASSSQGAQYF. The rearrangement links TRBV6-5 to TRBJ2-5; D is possibly TRBD1 (5 bases). This CDR3 has 11 amino acids. Between the trimmed V and J ends, which lost 4 bases and 9 bases, there was a span of 9 bases. Germline V lookup: CDR1 MNHEY, CDR2 SVGAGI.

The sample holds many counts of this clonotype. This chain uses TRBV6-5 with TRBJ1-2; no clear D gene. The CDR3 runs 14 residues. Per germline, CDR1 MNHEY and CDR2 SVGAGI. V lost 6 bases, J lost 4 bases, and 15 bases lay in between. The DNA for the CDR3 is TGTGCCAGCAGCCTAACTACAGACGGCTATGGCTACACCTTC. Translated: CASSLTTDGYGYTF.

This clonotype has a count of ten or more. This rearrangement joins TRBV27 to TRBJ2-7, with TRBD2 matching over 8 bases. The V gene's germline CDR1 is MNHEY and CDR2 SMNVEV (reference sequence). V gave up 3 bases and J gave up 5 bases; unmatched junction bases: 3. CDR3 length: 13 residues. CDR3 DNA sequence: TGTGCCAGCAGTTTCGGACTAGCTAACGAGCAGTACTTC. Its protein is CASSFGLANEQYF.

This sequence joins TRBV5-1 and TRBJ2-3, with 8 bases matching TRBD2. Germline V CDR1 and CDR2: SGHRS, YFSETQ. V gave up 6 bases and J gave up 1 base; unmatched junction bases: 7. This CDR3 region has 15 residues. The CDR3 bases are TGCGCCAGCACTGATAGCGGGGTAGGCACAGATACGCAGTATTTT. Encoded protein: CASTDSGVGTDTQYF.

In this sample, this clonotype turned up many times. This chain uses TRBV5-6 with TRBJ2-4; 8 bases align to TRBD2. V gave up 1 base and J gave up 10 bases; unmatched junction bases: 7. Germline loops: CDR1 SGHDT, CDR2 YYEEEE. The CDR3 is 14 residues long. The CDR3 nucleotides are TGTGCCAGCAGCTTGTGGGGACTAGGACTTATTCAGTACTTC. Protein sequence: CASSLWGLGLIQYF.

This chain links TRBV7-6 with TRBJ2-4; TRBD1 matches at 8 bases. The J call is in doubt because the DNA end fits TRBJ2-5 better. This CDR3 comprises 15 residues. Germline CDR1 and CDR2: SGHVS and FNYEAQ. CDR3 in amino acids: CASRLTGARWETQYF. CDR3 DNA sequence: TGTGCCAGCAGACTGACAGGGGCGCGGTGGGAGACCCAGTACTTC.

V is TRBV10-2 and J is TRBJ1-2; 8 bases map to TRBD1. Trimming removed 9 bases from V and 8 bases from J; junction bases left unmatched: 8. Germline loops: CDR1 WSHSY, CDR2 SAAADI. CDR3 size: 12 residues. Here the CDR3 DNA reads TGCGCCAGTAGTCGGACAGGGCAAGGCTACACCTTC. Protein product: CASSRTGQGYTF.

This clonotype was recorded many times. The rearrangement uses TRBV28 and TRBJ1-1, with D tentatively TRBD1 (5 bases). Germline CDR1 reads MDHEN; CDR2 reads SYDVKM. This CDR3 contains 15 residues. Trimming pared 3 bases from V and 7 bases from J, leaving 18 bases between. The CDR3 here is CASSFHQGRASEAFF. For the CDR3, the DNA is TGTGCCAGCAGTTTTCACCAGGGTCGGGCAAGTGAAGCTTTCTTT.

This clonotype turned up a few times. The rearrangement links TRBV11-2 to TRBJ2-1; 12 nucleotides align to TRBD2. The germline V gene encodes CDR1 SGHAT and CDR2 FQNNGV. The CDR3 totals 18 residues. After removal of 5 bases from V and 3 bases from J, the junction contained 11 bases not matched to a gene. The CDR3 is CASSPTSSGGVVYNEQFF. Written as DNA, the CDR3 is TGTGCCAGCAGCCCAACCTCTAGCGGGGGGGTCGTCTACAATGAGCAGTTCTTC.

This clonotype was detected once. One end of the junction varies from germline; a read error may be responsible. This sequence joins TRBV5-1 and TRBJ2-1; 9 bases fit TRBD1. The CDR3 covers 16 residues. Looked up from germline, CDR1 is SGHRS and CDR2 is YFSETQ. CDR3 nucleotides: TGCGCCGGCAGCTTGGGCGGGACAGGGTCCTACAATGAGCAGTTCTTC. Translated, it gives CAGSLGGTGSYNEQFF.

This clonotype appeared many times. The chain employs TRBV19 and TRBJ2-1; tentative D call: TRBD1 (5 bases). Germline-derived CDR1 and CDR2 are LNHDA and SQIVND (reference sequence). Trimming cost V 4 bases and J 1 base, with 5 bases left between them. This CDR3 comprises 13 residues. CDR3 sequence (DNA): TGTGCCAGTAGTAGACAGTCCTACAATGAGCAGTTCTTC. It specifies CASSRQSYNEQFF. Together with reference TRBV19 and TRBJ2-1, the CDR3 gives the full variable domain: DGGITQSPKYLFRKEGQNVTLSCEQNLNHDAMYWYRQDPGQGLRLIYYSQIVNDFQKGDIAEGYSVSREKKESFPLTVTSAQKNPTAFYLCASSRQSYNEQFFGPGTRLTVL.

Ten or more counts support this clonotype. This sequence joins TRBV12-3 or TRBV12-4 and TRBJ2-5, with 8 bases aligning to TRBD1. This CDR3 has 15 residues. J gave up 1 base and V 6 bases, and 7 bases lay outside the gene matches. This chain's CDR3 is CASRADRVIQETQYF. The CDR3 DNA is TGTGCCAGCAGGGCGGACAGGGTCATCCAAGAGACCCAGTACTTC.

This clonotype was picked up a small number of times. The CDR3 region is CASSLDLAGTGEQYF. The DNA of the CDR3 is TGTGCCAGCAGCTTAGATCTAGCGGGAACGGGCGAGCAGTACTTC. This chain joins TRBV7-2 and TRBJ2-7, with 9 bases fitting TRBD2. The CDR3 runs 15 residues. CDR1 and CDR2 from the germline V gene are SGHTA and FQGNSA. The V segment lost 1 base and the J segment 6 bases; nucleotides outside the gene matches: 7.

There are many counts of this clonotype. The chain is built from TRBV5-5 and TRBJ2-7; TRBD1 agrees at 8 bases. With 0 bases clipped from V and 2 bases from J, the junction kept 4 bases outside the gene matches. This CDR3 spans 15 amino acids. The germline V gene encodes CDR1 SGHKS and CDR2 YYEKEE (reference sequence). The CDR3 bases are TGTGCCAGCAGCTTGGACAGGGGGTCACCCTACGAGCAGTACTTC. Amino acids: CASSLDRGSPYEQYF.

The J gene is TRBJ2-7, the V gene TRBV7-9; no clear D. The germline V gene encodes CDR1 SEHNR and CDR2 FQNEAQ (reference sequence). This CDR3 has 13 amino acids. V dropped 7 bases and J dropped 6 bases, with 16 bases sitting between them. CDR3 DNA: TGTGCCAGCAACCCACCTGCTGAGAGCGAGCAGTACTTC. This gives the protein CASNPPAESEQYF.

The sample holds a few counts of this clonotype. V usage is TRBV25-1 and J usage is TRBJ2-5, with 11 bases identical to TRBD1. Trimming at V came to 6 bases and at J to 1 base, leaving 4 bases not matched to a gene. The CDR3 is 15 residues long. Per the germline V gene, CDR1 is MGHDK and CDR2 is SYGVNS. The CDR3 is CASRGDRGTQETQYF. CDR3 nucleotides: TGTGCCAGCAGAGGGGACAGGGGGACCCAAGAGACCCAGTACTTC.

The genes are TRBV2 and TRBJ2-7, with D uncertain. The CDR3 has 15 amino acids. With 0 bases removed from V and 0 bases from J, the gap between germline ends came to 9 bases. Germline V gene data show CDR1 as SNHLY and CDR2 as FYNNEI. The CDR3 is CASSEAKIPSYEQYF. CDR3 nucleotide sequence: TGTGCCAGCAGTGAAGCAAAGATCCCCTCCTACGAGCAGTACTTC.

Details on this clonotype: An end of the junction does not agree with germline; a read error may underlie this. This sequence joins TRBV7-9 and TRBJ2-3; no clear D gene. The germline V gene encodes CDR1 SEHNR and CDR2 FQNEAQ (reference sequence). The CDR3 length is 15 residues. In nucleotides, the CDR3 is TGTGCCGGCAGCTTATATGTGGGCTTCACAGATACGCAGTATTTT. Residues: CAGSLYVGFTDTQYF.

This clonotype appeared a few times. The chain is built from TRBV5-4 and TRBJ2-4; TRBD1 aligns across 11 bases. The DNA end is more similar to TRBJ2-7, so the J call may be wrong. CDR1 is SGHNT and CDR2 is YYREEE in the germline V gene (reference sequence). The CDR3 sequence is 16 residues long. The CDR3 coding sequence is TGTGCCAGCAGCTTGGAGCGGGACAGGGGGGTCCACGAGCAGTACTTC. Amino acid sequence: CASSLERDRGVHEQYF.

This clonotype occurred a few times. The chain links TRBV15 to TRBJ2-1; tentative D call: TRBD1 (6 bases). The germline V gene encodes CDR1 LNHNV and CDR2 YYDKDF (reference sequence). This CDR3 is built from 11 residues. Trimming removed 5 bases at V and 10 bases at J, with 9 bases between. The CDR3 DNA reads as TGTGCCACCAGCGGGGGCCGCGAGCAGTTCTTC. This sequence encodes CATSGGREQFF.

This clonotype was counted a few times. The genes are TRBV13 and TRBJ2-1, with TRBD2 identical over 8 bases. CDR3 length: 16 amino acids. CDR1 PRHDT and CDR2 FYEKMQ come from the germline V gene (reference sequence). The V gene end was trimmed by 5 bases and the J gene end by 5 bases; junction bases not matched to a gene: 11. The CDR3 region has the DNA TGTGCCAGCAGCCCTGAAGGATCGGGGGGGAACAATGAGCAGTTCTTC. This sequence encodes CASSPEGSGGNNEQFF. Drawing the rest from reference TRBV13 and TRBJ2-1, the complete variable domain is AAGVIQSPRHLIKEKRETATLKCYPIPRHDTVYWYQQGPGQDPQFLISFYEKMQSDKGSIPDRFSAQQFSDYHSELNMSSLELGDSALYFCASSPEGSGGNNEQFFGPGTRLTVL.

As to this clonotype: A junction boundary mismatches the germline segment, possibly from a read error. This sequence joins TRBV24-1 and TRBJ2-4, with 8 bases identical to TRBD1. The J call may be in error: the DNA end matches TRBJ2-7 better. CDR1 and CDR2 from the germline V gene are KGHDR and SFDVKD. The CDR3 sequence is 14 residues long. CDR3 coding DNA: TGTGCCTCCAGTGGCGACAGGGGCGCCAACGAGCAGTACTTC. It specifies CASSGDRGANEQYF.

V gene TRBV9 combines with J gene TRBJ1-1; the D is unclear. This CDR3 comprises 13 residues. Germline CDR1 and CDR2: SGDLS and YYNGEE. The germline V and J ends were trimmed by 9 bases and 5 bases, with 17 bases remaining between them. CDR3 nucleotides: TGTGCCAACGCCCCAGGTGGGCGAACTGAAGCTTTCTTT. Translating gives CANAPGGRTEAFF.

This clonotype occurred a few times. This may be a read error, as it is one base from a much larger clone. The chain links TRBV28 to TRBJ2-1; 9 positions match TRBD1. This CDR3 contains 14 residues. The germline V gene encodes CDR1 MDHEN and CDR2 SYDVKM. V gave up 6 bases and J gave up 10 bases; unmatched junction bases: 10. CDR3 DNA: TGTGCCAGCAGAGGGACAGGGAGCTCCTACGAGCAGTTCTTC. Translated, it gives CASRGTGSSYEQFF. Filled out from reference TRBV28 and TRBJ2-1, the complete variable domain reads DVKVTQSSRYLVKRTGEKVFLECVQDMDHENMFWYRQDPGLGLRLIYFSYDVKMKEKGDIPEGYSVSREKKERFSLILESASTNQTSMYLCASRGTGSSYEQFFGPGTRLTVL.